This TCR beta chain was identified during a study of T cell responses to AZD1222 COVID-19 vaccine. The protocol was immunoSEQ multiplex PCR, while the TCRdb copy is restricted to in-frame clones and leaves out a portion. The data show fewer than 130,000 clones, approximately 90% seen once. The sample here was peripheral blood, taken on day 0 of AZD1222 vaccination. The clonotype comes from an adult in good health.

In DNA form, the CDR3 reads TGCGCCACCAATCCGGTAGGACTAGCGGGAAATGAGCAGTTCTTC. This translates into CATNPVGLAGNEQFF. The V call is TRBV5-1, the J call TRBJ2-1, with TRBD2 matching 12 bases. Germline assignment: CDR1 SGHRS and CDR2 YFSETQ. The J segment lost 7 bases and the V segment lost 9 bases, leaving 11 bases of the junction unmatched. This CDR3 is 15 amino acids long.